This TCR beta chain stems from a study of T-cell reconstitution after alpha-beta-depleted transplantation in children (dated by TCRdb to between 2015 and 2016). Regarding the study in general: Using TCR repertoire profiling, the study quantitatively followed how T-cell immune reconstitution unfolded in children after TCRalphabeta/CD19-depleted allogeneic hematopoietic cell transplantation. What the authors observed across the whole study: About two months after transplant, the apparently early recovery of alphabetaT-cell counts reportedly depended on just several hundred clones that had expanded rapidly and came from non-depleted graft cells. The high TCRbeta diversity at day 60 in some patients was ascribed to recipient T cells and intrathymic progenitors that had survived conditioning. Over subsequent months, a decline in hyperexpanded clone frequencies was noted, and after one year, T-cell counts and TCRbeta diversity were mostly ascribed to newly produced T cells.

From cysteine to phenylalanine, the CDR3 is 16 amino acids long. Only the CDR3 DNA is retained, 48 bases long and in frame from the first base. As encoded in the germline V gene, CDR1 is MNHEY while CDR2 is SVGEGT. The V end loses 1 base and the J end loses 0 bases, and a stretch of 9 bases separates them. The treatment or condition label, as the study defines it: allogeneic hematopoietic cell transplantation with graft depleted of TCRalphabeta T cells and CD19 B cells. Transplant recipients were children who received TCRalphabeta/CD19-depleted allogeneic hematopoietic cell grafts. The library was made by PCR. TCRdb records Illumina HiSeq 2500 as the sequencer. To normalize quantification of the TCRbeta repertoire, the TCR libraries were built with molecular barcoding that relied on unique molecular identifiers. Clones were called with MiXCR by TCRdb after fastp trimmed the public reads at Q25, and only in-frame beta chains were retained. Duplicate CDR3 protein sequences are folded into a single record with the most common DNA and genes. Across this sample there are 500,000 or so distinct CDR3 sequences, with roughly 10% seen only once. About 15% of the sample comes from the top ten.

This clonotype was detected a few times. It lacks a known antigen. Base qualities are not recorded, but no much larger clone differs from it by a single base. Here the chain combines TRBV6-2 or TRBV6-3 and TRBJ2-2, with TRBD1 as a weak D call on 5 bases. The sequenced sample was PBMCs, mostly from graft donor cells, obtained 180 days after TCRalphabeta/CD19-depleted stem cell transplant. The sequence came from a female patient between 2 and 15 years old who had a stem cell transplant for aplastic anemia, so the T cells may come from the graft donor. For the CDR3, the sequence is CASSYFRAANTGELFF. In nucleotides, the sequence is TGTGCCAGCAGTTACTTCAGGGCTGCGAACACCGGGGAGCTGTTTTTT.